The clone carrying this TCR beta chain has a handful of counts. Its antigen is unknown. Germline CDR1 SGHAT, CDR2 FQNNGV. The V and J ends lost 6 bases and 8 bases respectively, with 15 bases between them. The CDR3 has 13 residues. The source of the sample is a study of T cell repertoires in cytomegalovirus infection. Study-level background: HLA-C-restricted CMV epitopes, recently identified, and well-studied HLA-B-restricted ones were used by the study. Matching HLA type and CMV infection were both indicated by public TCR beta signatures. Study-wide findings and caveats: The cumulative frequency of public TCR beta families identified carriers of CMV plus the relevant HLA. In two of eight donors, the top clonotype was HLA-C-restricted CMV-specific.

TCRdb independently ran MiXCR on the reads; one entry per CDR3 protein. The data show about 570,000 distinct CDR3 sequences, just under 40% seen once. The sample in question was cultured PBMCs, obtained from culture after CMV antigen stimulation. This TCR came from a human donor in good health (CMV status not recorded). Some clones in this sample may be carry-over from other donors' samples. The chain carries TRBV11-2 and TRBJ2-3; D possibly uses TRBD1 or TRBD2 (5 bases each). The CDR3 loop reads CASSPTPGGTQYF. The CDR3 DNA follows: TGTGCCAGCAGTCCGACCCCTGGGGGTACGCAGTATTTT.